Below, one T cell receptor (beta chain) is given with its context. The antigen is undetermined. This record comes from a study of T cells in Graves' hyperthyroidism and ophthalmopathy. TCR beta CDR3 sequences were amplified from RNA transcripts. Carried out on the TCR CDR3, a first-round RT-PCR used the HTBI primer set. TCRdb processed the multiplex PCR reads anew with MiXCR; each CDR3 protein has one entry. The sample includes about 640,000 distinct CDR3 sequences, about 45% of them seen just once. Uncontrolled infection, other autoimmune disease, pregnancy and lactation each barred patients from inclusion. Overall study results and limits: Ophthalmopathy, which appeared later, was predicted by the model a median around 6 months before onset. Among thyroid clonotypes expanded above 0.001, most also appeared in blood. From stable hyperthyroidism, ophthalmopathy was set apart by a 13 V-J model.

Sequenced: peripheral blood or thyroid tissue (not recorded which). The source of this sequence is an adult man with Graves' disease, either hyperthyroidism or ophthalmopathy (not recorded which).

CDR3 protein: CASRGQSYQPQHF. The CDR3 nucleotides are TGTGCCAGCAGGGGACAGAGCTATCAGCCCCAGCATTTT. This sequence joins TRBV2 and TRBJ1-5, with 7 bases lining up with TRBD1. This CDR3 has 13 residues. Germline assignment: CDR1 SNHLY and CDR2 FYNNEI. J was trimmed by 5 bases and V by 6 bases; bases with no gene match: 4.